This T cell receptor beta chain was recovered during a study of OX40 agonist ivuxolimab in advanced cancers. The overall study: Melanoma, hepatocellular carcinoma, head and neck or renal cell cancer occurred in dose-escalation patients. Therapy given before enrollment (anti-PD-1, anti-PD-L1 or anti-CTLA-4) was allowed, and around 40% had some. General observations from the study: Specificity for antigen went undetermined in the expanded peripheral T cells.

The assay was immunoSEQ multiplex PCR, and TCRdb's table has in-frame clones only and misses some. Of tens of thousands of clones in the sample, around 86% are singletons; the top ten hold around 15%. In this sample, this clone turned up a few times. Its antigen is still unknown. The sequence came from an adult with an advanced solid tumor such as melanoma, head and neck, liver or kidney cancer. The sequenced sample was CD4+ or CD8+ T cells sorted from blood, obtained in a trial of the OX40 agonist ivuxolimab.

CDR3 DNA: TGTGCCAGCAGCTTAGTCAGGGAGGTGGCTAATGAAAAACTGTTTTTT. Residues: CASSLVREVANEKLFF. The chain has TRBV11-2 and TRBJ1-4; tentative D call: TRBD1 (5 bases). V was clipped by 1 base and J by 3 bases, with 12 bases between them. Germline V gene data show CDR1 as SGHAT and CDR2 as FQNNGV. This CDR3 spans 16 amino acids.